These 27 T cell receptor beta chains were sequenced from one sample in a study of long-term antiretroviral therapy in people with HIV. Version v3.0 of the immunoSEQ assay ran at survey level. Using immunoSEQ multiplex PCR, the repertoire was profiled, and TCRdb retains in-frame clones only, with some absent. In the table there are around 13,000 clones, around three quarters of which are singletons. Sequences were derived from unsorted PBMCs, sampled 3.2 years before starting antiretroviral therapy. These receptors came from a man aged 35 to 55 with HIV.

The chain combines TRBV2 with TRBJ1-1; 9 nucleotides match TRBD1. Germline V CDR1 and CDR2: SNHLY, FYNNEI. CDR3 size: 13 residues. The ends lost 0 bases at V and 9 bases at J; junction bases unmatched: 2. CDR3 region: CASSEANRGQAFF. The CDR3 DNA follows: TGTGCCAGCAGTGAAGCCAACAGGGGGCAAGCTTTCTTT.

This clone is medium-sized. The chain uses TRBV19 and TRBJ2-7; D gene unclear. V was pared by 3 bases and J by 6 bases, with 6 bases between. Germline-derived CDR1 and CDR2 are LNHDA and SQIVND (reference sequence). This CDR3 is 11 amino acids long. CDR3 loop: CASSIFGEQYF. The CDR3 DNA reads as TGTGCCAGTAGTATCTTCGGCGAGCAGTACTTC.

The rearrangement uses TRBV7-3 and TRBJ1-1; D is unclear. V shed 0 bases and J shed 7 bases, with 9 bases lying between them. The germline V gene encodes CDR1 SGHTA and CDR2 FQGTGA. CDR3 length: 13 residues. The CDR3 protein is CASSLTGEGEAFF. The CDR3 nucleotides read TGTGCCAGCAGCTTAACAGGAGAGGGTGAAGCTTTCTTT.

V and J are TRBV11-3 and TRBJ2-3, with 9 bases identical to TRBD2. Trimming removed 3 bases from V and 2 bases from J; junction bases left unmatched: 3. This CDR3 contains 15 residues. CDR1 is SGHNT, CDR2 YENEEA, per germline. CDR3 DNA: TGTGCCAGCAGCTTGCGGGGGGGCATCACAGATACGCAGTATTTT. Protein sequence: CASSLRGGITDTQYF.

This chain joins TRBV5-1 and TRBJ1-4; 10 positions agree with TRBD1. The ends lost 4 bases at V and 6 bases at J; junction bases unmatched: 12. Germline loops: CDR1 SGHRS, CDR2 YFSETQ. This CDR3 spans 17 amino acids. The CDR3 DNA follows: TGCGCCAGCAGCCCGGGACAGGGGACACCTCCCGATGAAAAACTGTTTTTT. Amino acids: CASSPGQGTPPDEKLFF.

This sequence joins TRBV6-5 and TRBJ1-1, with D possibly matching TRBD1 (6 bases). V dropped 6 bases and J dropped 0 bases, with 11 bases sitting between them. The CDR3 is 14 residues long. Germline CDR1 reads MNHEY; CDR2 reads SVGAGI. CDR3 in amino acids: CASRPGQLNTEAFF. CDR3 DNA: TGTGCCAGCAGACCCGGACAGTTGAACACTGAAGCTTTCTTT.

The chain joins TRBV14 to TRBJ2-1, with no clear D. CDR1 and CDR2 from the germline V gene are SGHDN and FVKESK. The CDR3 is 13 residues long. Trimming removed 9 bases from V and 2 bases from J, with 11 bases in between. The CDR3 DNA is TGTGCCAGTGGGATAGGGCCCTACAATGAGCAGTTCTTC. Residues: CASGIGPYNEQFF.

This chain connects TRBV6-1 to TRBJ2-3; 11 positions match TRBD1. The CDR3 covers 16 residues. J lost 7 bases, V lost 1 base, and 7 bases had no gene match. CDR1 MNHNS and CDR2 SASEGT come from the germline V gene. The CDR3 here is CASSEDWTGGWNTQYF. The CDR3 DNA reads TGTGCCAGCAGTGAAGATTGGACAGGGGGCTGGAATACGCAGTATTTT.

The chain links TRBV20-1 to TRBJ2-7; D is undetermined. This CDR3 contains 11 residues. V lost 1 base and J 0 bases, leaving 1 base between the germline ends. Germline V gives CDR1 DFQATT, CDR2 SNEGSKA (reference sequence). The CDR3 DNA follows: TGCAGTGCTAGAGTCTCCTACGAGCAGTACTTC. Translated, it gives CSARVSYEQYF.

V gene TRBV9 combines with J gene TRBJ1-4; D remains unclear. V shed 0 bases and J shed 6 bases, with 12 bases lying between them. Germline V lookup: CDR1 SGDLS, CDR2 YYNGEE. The CDR3 extends over 15 amino acids. The CDR3 DNA follows: TGTGCCAGCAGCGTAGATGGGCAGAGGGATGAAAAACTGTTTTTT. Its protein is CASSVDGQRDEKLFF.

This clone was observed a few times. The chain is built from TRBV5-1 and TRBJ2-7; D call uncertain. Trimming pared 2 bases from V and 4 bases from J, leaving 10 bases between. The CDR3 length is 13 residues. Germline V lookup: CDR1 SGHRS, CDR2 YFSETQ. The CDR3 reads CASSLQNPYEQYF. The CDR3 nucleotides are TGCGCCAGCAGCTTACAGAACCCATACGAGCAGTACTTC.

The chain employs TRBV18 and TRBJ2-7, with 10 nucleotides matching TRBD2. Germline trimming cut 4 bases from V and 2 bases from J; bases unmatched to any gene: 5. In germline, CDR1 is KGHSH, CDR2 LQKENI. CDR3 length: 15 amino acids. CDR3 residues: CASSLTSGATYEQYF. Written as DNA, the CDR3 is TGTGCCAGCTCACTAACTAGCGGGGCCACCTACGAGCAGTACTTC.

This chain joins TRBV6-5 and TRBJ1-3; perhaps TRBD1 as D (5 bases). Germline V gives CDR1 MNHEY, CDR2 SVGAGI. The CDR3 consists of 15 residues. The V and J ends lost 2 bases and 1 base respectively, with 9 bases between them. CDR3 nucleotides: TGTGCCAGCAGTTACCAGGGACTTTCTGGAAACACCATATATTTT. Translating gives CASSYQGLSGNTIYF.

V gene TRBV5-1 combines with J gene TRBJ2-3, with 10 bases fitting TRBD2. The germline V gene encodes CDR1 SGHRS and CDR2 YFSETQ. This CDR3 has 16 residues. J lost 4 bases, V lost 0 bases, and 5 bases had no gene match. DNA for the CDR3: TGCGCCAGCAGCTTGGCCCAGCGGGGGGGCGCAGATACGCAGTATTTT. This codes for CASSLAQRGGADTQYF. Together with reference TRBV5-1 and TRBJ2-3, the CDR3 gives the full variable domain: KAGVTQTPRYLIKTRGQQVTLSCSPISGHRSVSWYQQTPGQGLQFLFEYFSETQRNKGNFPGRFSGRQFSNSRSEMNVSTLELGDSALYLCASSLAQRGGADTQYFGPGTRLTVL.

A single count supports this clone. The chain joins TRBV6-6 to TRBJ2-3; no firm D call. Trimming cost V 4 bases and J 0 bases, with 14 bases left between them. Germline CDR1 MNHNY, CDR2 SVGAGI (reference sequence). This CDR3 is 16 amino acids long. Here the CDR3 reads CASSFGRSPSTDTQYF. The CDR3 nucleotides read TGTGCCAGCAGTTTTGGACGGAGTCCTAGCACAGATACGCAGTATTTT.

V usage is TRBV18 and J usage is TRBJ2-5, with D unresolved. The CDR3 spans 14 residues. Germline CDR1 is KGHSH and CDR2 is LQKENI. The germline V and J ends were trimmed by 1 base and 3 bases, with 9 bases remaining between them. The CDR3 coding sequence is TGTGCCAGCTCACCACGGGGTCTTGAAGAGACCCAGTACTTC. Translating it yields CASSPRGLEETQYF.

This sequence joins TRBV5-1 and TRBJ2-3; tentative D call: TRBD2 (5 bases). The V gene lost 5 bases and the J gene lost 0 bases, with 10 bases spanning the gap. CDR3 length equals 14 residues. Germline CDR1 reads SGHRS; CDR2 reads YFSETQ. In DNA, the CDR3 is TGCGCCAGCAGGTTTAGCGCTAGCACAGATACGCAGTATTTT. The encoded protein is CASRFSASTDTQYF.

This chain joins TRBV27 and TRBJ2-7; D gene unclear. Germline V gene data show CDR1 as MNHEY and CDR2 as SMNVEV (reference sequence). The CDR3 spans 14 residues. The germline V and J ends were trimmed by 2 bases and 2 bases, with 10 bases remaining between them. The CDR3 coding sequence is TGTGCCAGCAGTTTAGGTGGGGTGGCCTACGAGCAGTACTTC. It codes for CASSLGGVAYEQYF.

The chain joins TRBV18 to TRBJ1-2, with 7 nucleotides matching TRBD1. The junction had 10 bases not matched to a gene; V was cut back by 2 bases and J by 4 bases. The germline V gene has CDR1 KGHSH and CDR2 LQKENI. The CDR3 has 16 amino acids. CDR3: CASSPDPGSGGYGYTF. CDR3 in DNA: TGTGCCAGCTCACCAGATCCGGGGTCAGGGGGCTATGGCTACACCTTC.

The gene calls are TRBV2 and TRBJ1-2; D gene ambiguous. The CDR3 totals 12 residues. In germline, CDR1 is SNHLY, CDR2 FYNNEI. Trimming removed 8 bases from V and 6 bases from J, with 13 bases in between. For the CDR3, the DNA is TGTGCCAGCGCGCCGGGGTATCATGGCTACACCTTC. Encoded protein: CASAPGYHGYTF.

V gene TRBV5-4 combines with J gene TRBJ1-2; D is unclear. The ends were cut back, 2 bases at V and 2 bases at J, with 7 bases in the middle. The CDR3 has 13 residues. CDR1 is SGHNT and CDR2 is YYREEE in the germline V gene (reference sequence). CDR3 in DNA: TGTGCCAGCAGCTTACAACAGAACTATGGCTACACCTTC. Amino acids: CASSLQQNYGYTF.

V is TRBV5-1 and J is TRBJ2-7, with 12 bases lining up with TRBD1. V trimming: 0 bases; J trimming: 4 bases; junction bases outside the gene matches: 2. Germline CDR1 is SGHRS and CDR2 is YFSETQ. The CDR3 runs to 15 residues. The CDR3 sequence is CASSLGDRGPYEQYF. Written as DNA, the CDR3 is TGCGCCAGCAGCTTGGGGGACAGGGGGCCGTACGAGCAGTACTTC.

The chain employs TRBV6-4 and TRBJ2-5; possibly TRBD2 for D (5 bases). From germline, CDR1 is MRHNA and CDR2 SNTAGT. The CDR3 is made up of 16 amino acids. V was clipped by 8 bases and J by 5 bases, with 24 bases between them. The CDR3 DNA reads TGTGCCAGCCCCCCCAGGTTCAGCGGCCAAGGGGAGACCCAGTACTTC. This gives the protein CASPPRFSGQGETQYF.

This clone appeared once. The chain recombines TRBV6-6 with TRBJ2-1; D call uncertain. The CDR3 spans 13 residues. Germline assignment: CDR1 MNHNY and CDR2 SVGAGI (reference sequence). Between the trimmed V and J ends, which lost 2 bases and 4 bases, there was a span of 6 bases. The CDR3 nucleotides read TGTGCCAGCAGTTACATCCCATACAATGAGCAGTTCTTC. It encodes CASSYIPYNEQFF.

The chain is built from TRBV6-5 and TRBJ2-5; 8 nucleotides line up with TRBD2. The junction had 1 base not matched to a gene; V was cut back by 6 bases and J by 4 bases. Germline V CDR1 and CDR2: MNHEY, SVGAGI. The length of the CDR3 is 12 residues. CDR3 loop: CASRSGGETQYF. The DNA for the CDR3 is TGTGCCAGCAGGAGCGGGGGAGAGACCCAGTACTTC.

This clone occurred a few times. The rearrangement uses TRBV2 and TRBJ2-7; 10 bases align to TRBD1. CDR3 length equals 14 residues. Germline CDR1 and CDR2: SNHLY and FYNNEI. The ends lost 5 bases at V and 1 base at J; junction bases unmatched: 2. The CDR3 loop is CASSWTGGSYEQYF. CDR3 DNA: TGTGCCAGCAGTTGGACAGGGGGGTCCTACGAGCAGTACTTC.

The genes are TRBV7-2 and TRBJ2-2; a weak D match, TRBD1 (6 bases). The ends were cut back, 5 bases at V and 9 bases at J, with 16 bases in the middle. CDR1 and CDR2 (germline): SGHTA, FQGNSA. This CDR3 spans 14 amino acids. CDR3 amino acids: CASSAWGHPRELFF. The CDR3 DNA follows: TGTGCCAGCAGCGCCTGGGGACACCCCAGGGAGCTGTTTTTT.